A single sample gave rise to the 8 T cell receptor beta chains below, sequenced in a study of blood T cell repertoires in COVID-19. Only in-frame clones appear in the TCRdb table, and some are missing; sequencing was by immunoSEQ multiplex PCR. The sample holds around 100,000 clones, around 88% seen once. The specimen sequenced was peripheral blood. These TCRs come from a human donor in a cohort sampled during active COVID-19.

The chain combines TRBV5-1 with TRBJ2-3; a possible D gene is TRBD2 (5 bases). The CDR3 extends over 15 amino acids. V lost 1 base, J lost 0 bases, and 9 bases lay in between. Germline lookup yields CDR1 SGHRS and CDR2 YFSETQ. CDR3 loop: CASSLRLQSTDTQYF. CDR3 in DNA: TGCGCCAGCAGCTTGAGACTACAGAGCACAGATACGCAGTATTTT.

The chain is built from TRBV7-6 and TRBJ2-4, with 16 bases matching TRBD2. Trimming at V came to 1 base and at J to 5 bases, leaving 5 bases not matched to a gene. The CDR3 runs 18 residues. The germline V gene has CDR1 SGHVS and CDR2 FNYEAQ. The chain's CDR3 is CASSLEAGTSGGENIQYF. The CDR3 DNA sequence: TGTGCCAGCAGCTTAGAGGCCGGGACTAGCGGGGGGGAAAACATTCAGTACTTC.

The gene calls are TRBV11-2 and TRBJ2-3; weak D call: TRBD2 (7 bases). The V gene lost 1 base and the J gene lost 4 bases, with 18 bases spanning the gap. The germline CDR1 and CDR2 sequences are SGHAT and FQNNGV. This CDR3 has 17 residues. The CDR3 protein is CASSLARWGGRADTQYF. CDR3 DNA: TGTGCCAGCAGCTTAGCCAGGTGGGGGGGCCGGGCAGATACGCAGTATTTT.

The rearrangement uses TRBV4-3 and TRBJ1-4; tentative D call: TRBD1 (6 bases). The germline V gene encodes CDR1 LGHNA and CDR2 YSLEER. The CDR3 sequence is 15 residues long. Trimming took 0 bases from V and 10 from J, leaving 15 bases between them. This CDR3 is CASSQERRQGRKLFF. CDR3 sequence (DNA): TGCGCCAGCAGCCAAGAAAGGCGGCAGGGGCGAAAACTGTTTTTT.

V and J are TRBV9 and TRBJ2-5; no clear D. This CDR3 comprises 15 residues. Germline CDR1 SGDLS, CDR2 YYNGEE. V dropped 0 bases and J dropped 5 bases, with 14 bases sitting between them. CDR3 nucleotides: TGTGCCAGCAGCGTAGGCGGATCCGGCTGGGAGACCCAGTACTTC. Protein: CASSVGGSGWETQYF. The variable domain in full, completed from reference TRBV9 and TRBJ2-5, reads DSGVTQTPKHLITATGQRVTLRCSPRSGDLSVYWYQQSLDQGLQFLIQYYNGEERAKGNILERFSAQQFPDLHSELNLSSLELGDSALYFCASSVGGSGWETQYFGPGTRLLVL.

The chain is built from TRBV5-1 and TRBJ2-3; TRBD1 might be the D (5 bases). V lost 4 bases to trimming and J lost 4 bases, with 13 bases between them. This CDR3 is built from 14 residues. Germline CDR1 is SGHRS and CDR2 is YFSETQ. This CDR3 reads CASSIGHAPDTQYF. The CDR3 DNA follows: TGCGCCAGCAGCATCGGACACGCTCCAGATACGCAGTATTTT.

The chain has TRBV4-3 and TRBJ2-1; weak D call: TRBD2 (6 bases). CDR1 is LGHNA and CDR2 is YSLEER in the germline V gene. Trimming pared 2 bases from V and 3 bases from J, leaving 17 bases between. The CDR3 totals 17 residues. The CDR3 spells CASSQRSRGRSYNEQFF. The CDR3, as DNA: TGCGCCAGCAGCCAAAGGTCGAGAGGGAGGAGCTACAATGAGCAGTTCTTC.

The chain couples TRBV21-1 to TRBJ2-7; the table's TRBD1 call for D was not verified on the DNA. TRBV21-1 is recorded as a pseudogene. The CDR3 consists of 14 residues. The CDR3 is CASSKPRGNHEQYF. The CDR3 DNA reads as TGTGCCAGCAGCAAACCCAGGGGGAACCACGAGCAGTACTTC.